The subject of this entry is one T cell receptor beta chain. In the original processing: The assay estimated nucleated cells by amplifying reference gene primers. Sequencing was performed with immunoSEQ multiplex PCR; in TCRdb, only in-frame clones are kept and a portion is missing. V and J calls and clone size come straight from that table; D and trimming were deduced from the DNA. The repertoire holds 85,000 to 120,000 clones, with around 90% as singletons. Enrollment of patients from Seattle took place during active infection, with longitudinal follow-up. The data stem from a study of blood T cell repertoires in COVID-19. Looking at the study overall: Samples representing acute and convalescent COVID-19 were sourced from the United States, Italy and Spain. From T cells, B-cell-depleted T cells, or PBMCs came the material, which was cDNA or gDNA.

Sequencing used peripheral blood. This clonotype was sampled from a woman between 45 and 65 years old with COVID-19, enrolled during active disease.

CDR3 in amino acids: CASSPQAAVNEQFF. DNA of the CDR3: TGTGCCAGCAGCCCACAGGCCGCGGTCAATGAGCAGTTCTTC. The chain is built from TRBV3-1 (or the pseudogene TRBV3-2) and TRBJ2-1; a weak D match, TRBD1 (5 bases). V was cut by 4 bases and J by 6 bases, with 13 bases left in between. CDR3 length: 14 residues. Germline lookup yields CDR1 LGHDT and CDR2 YNNKEL (reference sequence).